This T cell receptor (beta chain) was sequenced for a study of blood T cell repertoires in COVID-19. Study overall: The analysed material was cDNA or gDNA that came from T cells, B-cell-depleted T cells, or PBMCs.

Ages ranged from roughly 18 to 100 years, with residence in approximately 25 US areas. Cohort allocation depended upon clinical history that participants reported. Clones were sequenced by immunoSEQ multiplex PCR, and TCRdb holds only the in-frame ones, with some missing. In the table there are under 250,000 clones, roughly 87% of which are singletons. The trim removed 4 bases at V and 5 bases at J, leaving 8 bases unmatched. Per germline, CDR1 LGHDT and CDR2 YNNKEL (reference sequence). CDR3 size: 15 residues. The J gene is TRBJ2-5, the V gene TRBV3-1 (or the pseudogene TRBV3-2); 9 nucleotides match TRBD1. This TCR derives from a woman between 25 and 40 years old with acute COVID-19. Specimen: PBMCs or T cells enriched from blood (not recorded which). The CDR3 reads CASSPRDREMETQYF. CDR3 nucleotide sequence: TGTGCCAGCAGCCCTCGGGACAGGGAGATGGAGACCCAGTACTTC.